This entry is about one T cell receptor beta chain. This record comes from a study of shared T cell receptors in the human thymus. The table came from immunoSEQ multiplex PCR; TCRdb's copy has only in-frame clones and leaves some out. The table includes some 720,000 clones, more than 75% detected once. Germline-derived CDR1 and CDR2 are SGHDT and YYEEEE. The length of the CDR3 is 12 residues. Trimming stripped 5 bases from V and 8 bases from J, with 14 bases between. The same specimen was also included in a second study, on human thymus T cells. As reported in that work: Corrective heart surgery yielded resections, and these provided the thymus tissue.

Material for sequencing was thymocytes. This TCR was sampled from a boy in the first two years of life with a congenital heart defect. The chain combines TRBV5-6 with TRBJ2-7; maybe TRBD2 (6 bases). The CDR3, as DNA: TGTGCCAGCAGTTTGTGGGACTTTCAGCAGTACTTC. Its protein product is CASSLWDFQQYF.